This TCR beta chain was obtained from a study of blood T cell repertoires in COVID-19 (dated by TCRdb to about 2020). For context, the study as a whole: Samples from collaborators originated in the United States, Italy and Spain and spanned both the acute and convalescent phases of COVID-19. The repertoires were made available in a free public database intended to serve as a resource for research on the immune response to SARS-CoV-2. Subjects who had been exposed to COVID-19, were actively infected with it, or had recovered from it provided the deeply sampled blood TCRbeta repertoires that made up the dataset. Nearly every sample came with metadata listing a de-identified subject ID, COVID-19 status, age in years and sex. Where HLA class I and class II types were available, the types were taken from metadata supplied by the sample provider, not from assay-based typing. The samples were drawn from the first 160 participants of the ongoing ImmuneRACE study and from 1,254 subjects provided by 6 global collaborators. The material from the prospective study consisted of cDNA or gDNA derived from T cells, B-cell-depleted T cells, or PBMCs. What the study reported, not specific to this receptor: The amount of clinical and demographic metadata varied by source and participant and was provided uncurated.

V is reduced by 0 bases and J by 8 bases, leaving a spacing of 7 bases between them. Including the terminal cysteine and phenylalanine, the CDR3 comprises 12 residues. Only CDR3 DNA remains: 36 bases, in frame from the first base. Per the germline V gene, KGHSH is the CDR1 and LQKENI is the CDR2. This clone was counted a single time. Its antigen is unknown. No base quality information exists; no much larger clone differs at one position. Samples from volunteer blood donors who had recovered from COVID-19 were contributed by a second Seattle source. Each collaborating institution followed its own protocols to collect whole blood in K2EDTA tubes. Collaborator samples were shipped for TCRbeta analysis as frozen whole blood, isolated PBMCs, or DNA extracted from either sample type. TCRbeta CDR3 regions were amplified from genomic DNA using the immunoSEQ Assay, a bias-controlled multiplex PCR. The authors processed their data as follows. Nucleated cell counts per sample were estimated from amplification of reference gene primers within the assay. To quantify the absolute abundance of each unique TCRbeta CDR3 rearrangement, sequence reads were collapsed and filtered. For each sample, productive Simpson clonality was calculated by taking the square root of Simpson's diversity index across productive rearrangements. The table was pulled from immuneACCESS by TCRdb, which kept in-frame rearrangements only. Such tables lose some clones; where checked, under half of the loss comes from unresolved V genes, and the rest has no known cause. V and J calls and clone size are copied from that table; D and trimming were computed from the DNA. This sample lists around 150,000 clones; about nine tenths were detected once. The ten largest clones represent under 5% of the sample.

This clonotype was obtained from an older woman who had recovered from COVID-19. The material sequenced was peripheral blood. The chain links TRBV18 with TRBJ1-2, with the D gene call left open. Here the CDR3 is given as CASSPPSVGYTF. The nucleotide sequence is given as TGTGCCAGCTCACCACCTTCAGTCGGCTACACCTTC.